This T cell receptor (beta chain) came from a study of metastatic and nonmetastatic thyroid tumors. As for the study in general: Repertoire data that came from the blood and tumor or nodule tissue of malignant and benign thyroid patients were compared. Findings of the study overall: Relative to benign nodules, malignant thyroid tumors were reportedly characterized by significantly elevated TCR beta diversity in blood and tumor.

On this clone itself: Its antigen is still unknown. A much larger clone is a single base away; this may be a read error.

No patient received treatment before thyroid surgery. The CDR3 length is 15 residues. From germline, CDR1 is SEHNR and CDR2 FQNEAQ (reference sequence). The V end was cut by 1 base, the J end by 2 bases, with 11 bases between. In the original analysis: What underpinned the distant-metastasis classifier for papillary thyroid cancer was the set of CDR3 differences across clinicopathological groups. MiXCR re-clonotyped the PCR reads for TCRdb. The V and J calls were determined by TCRdb, not by the authors. Of about 64,000 clones in the sample, around 15% are singletons; the top ten hold roughly a tenth. Specimen: blood. The TCR originated in a male donor with papillary thyroid cancer or a benign thyroid nodule (not recorded which). Some clones in this sample may be carry-over from other donors' samples. The J gene is TRBJ2-5, the V gene TRBV7-9; D gene unclear. CDR3 sequence (DNA): TGTGCCAGCAGCTTAGTATCGGGTTTTCAAGAGACCCAGTACTTC. Encoded protein: CASSLVSGFQETQYF. The whole variable domain, filled in from reference TRBV7-9 and TRBJ2-5, reads DTGVSQNPRHKITKRGQNVTFRCDPISEHNRLYWYRQTLGQGPEFLTYFQNEAQLEKSRLLSDRFSAERPKGSFSTLEIQRTEQGDSAMYLCASSLVSGFQETQYFGPGTRLLVL.